This is a list of T cell receptor beta chains from one sample in a study of T cell changes during pregnancy in multiple sclerosis. Clones were read by immunoSEQ multiplex PCR, and TCRdb kept only the in-frame ones, dropping some. Here the sample spans around 96,000 clones, almost 95% being singletons. Sample: peripheral blood, taken in the third trimester of pregnancy. These receptors came from a female donor with multiple sclerosis, enrolled in a pregnancy study. CDR3s include the opening cysteine and the closing phenylalanine or tryptophan. The order of the fields is D gene, J gene, clone size, V gene, CDR3 DNA, CDR3 protein. A D gene is named only where the DNA matches it firmly. Rows may omit the clone size; those that give it use once, few, many or a size class.

d_gene: -
j_gene: TRBJ1-5
abundance: -
v_gene: TRBV27
CDR3nt: TGTGCCAGCAGTTTATTGGACGAGGGAGAGGGCAATCAGCCCCAGCATTTT
CDR3aa: CASSLLDEGEGNQPQHF

d_gene: -
j_gene: TRBJ2-7
abundance: -
v_gene: TRBV2
CDR3nt: TGTGCCGGGGGCAGGGTAACCTACGAGCAGTACTTC
CDR3aa: CAGGRVTYEQYF

d_gene: TRBD2
j_gene: TRBJ2-5
abundance: -
v_gene: TRBV15
CDR3nt: TGTGCCACCAGCTTCGGACTAGCGGGAAACCAAGAGACCCAGTACTTC
CDR3aa: CATSFGLAGNQETQYF

d_gene: -
j_gene: TRBJ2-1
abundance: -
v_gene: TRBV9
CDR3nt: TGTGCCAGCAGCGCCCCGGGGGTTGAGCAGTTCTTC
CDR3aa: CASSAPGVEQFF

d_gene: TRBD2
j_gene: TRBJ2-2
abundance: -
v_gene: TRBV28
CDR3nt: TGTGCCAGCAGTCGGGACGGGAGGGTGTCCGGGGAGCTGTTTTTT
CDR3aa: CASSRDGRVSGELFF

d_gene: -
j_gene: TRBJ2-3
abundance: -
v_gene: TRBV11-2
CDR3nt: TGTGCCAGCAGGGAGAGTAGATTGGCAGATACGCAGTATTTT
CDR3aa: CASRESRLADTQYF

d_gene: -
j_gene: TRBJ2-1
abundance: -
v_gene: TRBV18
CDR3nt: TGTGCCAGCTCACCCAATAGGGGCCTAGGGGAGCAGTTCTTC
CDR3aa: CASSPNRGLGEQFF

d_gene: TRBD1
j_gene: TRBJ2-2
abundance: once
v_gene: TRBV5-1
CDR3nt: TGCGCCAGCAGCTTGGGTGACAGGGCCACCGGGGAGCTGTTTTTT
CDR3aa: CASSLGDRATGELFF

d_gene: -
j_gene: TRBJ2-7
abundance: -
v_gene: TRBV29-1
CDR3nt: TGCAGCGTTGAAGAGAGCGGGTACGAGCAGTACTTC
CDR3aa: CSVEESGYEQYF

d_gene: TRBD2
j_gene: TRBJ2-1
abundance: once
v_gene: TRBV19
CDR3nt: TGTGCCAGTAGTATACGCCTTTTGGGGCTAGCGGGAGGGTCAGGCTCCTACAATGAGCAGTTCTTC
CDR3aa: CASSIRLLGLAGGSGSYNEQFF

d_gene: -
j_gene: TRBJ1-4
abundance: -
v_gene: TRBV27
CDR3nt: TGTGCCGGGGCAATGAGTGCAACTAATGAAAAACTGTTTTTT
CDR3aa: CAGAMSATNEKLFF

d_gene: TRBD2
j_gene: TRBJ2-1
abundance: -
v_gene: TRBV7-9
CDR3nt: TGTGCCAGCAGTCTAGCGGGAGGGTTGAATGAGCAGTTCTTC
CDR3aa: CASSLAGGLNEQFF

d_gene: -
j_gene: TRBJ2-1
abundance: once
v_gene: TRBV28
CDR3nt: TGTGCCAGCTATACAGGGTACTCCTACAATGAGCAGTTCTTC
CDR3aa: CASYTGYSYNEQFF

d_gene: -
j_gene: TRBJ2-3
abundance: -
v_gene: TRBV12-5
CDR3nt: TGTGCTAGTGGTTTGACGGGAGCCACAGATACGCAGTATTTT
CDR3aa: CASGLTGATDTQYF

d_gene: -
j_gene: TRBJ1-2
abundance: -
v_gene: TRBV5-6
CDR3nt: TGTGCCAGCAGCTTGGACAGGGTTATATATGGCTACACCTTC
CDR3aa: CASSLDRVIYGYTF

d_gene: -
j_gene: TRBJ2-7
abundance: -
v_gene: TRBV9
CDR3nt: TGTGCCAGCAGCGTAGAACCAGGTAGCTCCTACGAGCAGTACTTC
CDR3aa: CASSVEPGSSYEQYF

d_gene: -
j_gene: TRBJ1-2
abundance: once
v_gene: TRBV6-5
CDR3nt: TGTGCCAGCAGTCCCCGACAGGTCGGTGGCTACACCTTC
CDR3aa: CASSPRQVGGYTF

d_gene: TRBD1
j_gene: TRBJ2-7
abundance: -
v_gene: TRBV5-1
CDR3nt: TGCGCCAGCAGCTTCGGACAGGGGAACGAGCAGTACTTC
CDR3aa: CASSFGQGNEQYF

d_gene: TRBD2
j_gene: TRBJ2-7
abundance: -
v_gene: TRBV28
CDR3nt: TGTGCCAGCAGTTTCTGGGGACTAGCGGGAGCGGGGAACGAGCAGTACTTC
CDR3aa: CASSFWGLAGAGNEQYF

d_gene: -
j_gene: TRBJ2-5
abundance: -
v_gene: TRBV28
CDR3nt: TGTGCCAGCAGTCAGCGCGAGACCCAGTACTTC
CDR3aa: CASSQRETQYF

d_gene: TRBD1
j_gene: TRBJ1-1
abundance: -
v_gene: TRBV6-5
CDR3nt: TGTGCCAGCACCAGTTATTACAGGGGGTCCACTGAAGCTTTCTTT
CDR3aa: CASTSYYRGSTEAFF

d_gene: -
j_gene: TRBJ2-5
abundance: -
v_gene: TRBV19
CDR3nt: TGTGCCAGTAGTATAACGGTCGGTGGGTCACAGGCGACCCAGTACTTC
CDR3aa: CASSITVGGSQATQYF

d_gene: -
j_gene: TRBJ2-2
abundance: once
v_gene: TRBV27
CDR3nt: TGTGCCAGCAGTTTTACTAGCCTAACCGGGGAGCTGTTTTTT
CDR3aa: CASSFTSLTGELFF

d_gene: -
j_gene: TRBJ1-2
abundance: -
v_gene: TRBV9
CDR3nt: TGTGCCAGCAGCGTATACATAGGGGAGGCGGGAGGCTATGCCTACACCTTC
CDR3aa: CASSVYIGEAGGYAYTF

d_gene: -
j_gene: TRBJ1-5
abundance: -
v_gene: TRBV6-5
CDR3nt: TGTGCCAGCAGTATGGGGGGTAATCAGCCCCAGCATTTT
CDR3aa: CASSMGGNQPQHF

d_gene: -
j_gene: TRBJ2-5
abundance: -
v_gene: TRBV7-7
CDR3nt: TGTGCTAGCAGCTTATCTATGCTAGGGGAAGAGACCCAGTACTTC
CDR3aa: CASSLSMLGEETQYF

d_gene: TRBD1
j_gene: TRBJ2-7
abundance: -
v_gene: TRBV25-1
CDR3nt: TGTGCCAGCAGTGATTACGGGACAGGGTCCTACGAGCAGTACTTC
CDR3aa: CASSDYGTGSYEQYF